A selection of T cell receptor beta chains follows, all from one sample in a study of T cell responses to AZD1222 COVID-19 vaccine. Clones were sequenced by immunoSEQ multiplex PCR, and TCRdb holds only the in-frame ones, with some missing. The sample consists of 95,000 to 100,000 clones, about 82% of them appearing once. This sample comprised peripheral blood, obtained on day 0 of AZD1222 vaccination. The receptors here all came from an adult in good health. Both conserved end residues are part of each CDR3. D genes are given only for firm matches. Clone size is not always given. Where it is, it says once, few, many or a class for expanded clones.

size: -; V: TRBV19; D: -; J: TRBJ2-3; DNA: TGTGCCAGTAGTTCGACAGGTCATTCCACAGATACGCAGTATTTT; CDR3: CASSSTGHSTDTQYF
size: -; V: TRBV5-1; D: -; J: TRBJ2-1; DNA: TGCGCCAGCAGCTTGAACACACAGGGTAGCTCCTACAATGAGCAGTTCTTC; CDR3: CASSLNTQGSSYNEQFF
size: -; V: TRBV19; D: TRBD1; J: TRBJ1-5; DNA: TGTGCCAGTAGTAGAGGGACAGGGGGCCCCAATCAGCCCCAGCATTTT; CDR3: CASSRGTGGPNQPQHF
size: -; V: TRBV19; D: -; J: TRBJ2-7; DNA: TGTGCCAGTAGTCAGGGTAACGAGCAGTACTTC; CDR3: CASSQGNEQYF
size: -; V: TRBV2; D: -; J: TRBJ2-3; DNA: TGTGCCAGCAGCCTCGGGTGGGGCTCTGATGATACGCAGTATTTT; CDR3: CASSLGWGSDDTQYF
size: -; V: TRBV28; D: TRBD1; J: TRBJ1-3; DNA: TGTGCCAGCAGTTCGACAGGGGCTGGAAACACCATATATTTT; CDR3: CASSSTGAGNTIYF
size: -; V: TRBV28; D: -; J: TRBJ2-7; DNA: TGTGCCAGCAGTTTTTGGGGGTACGAGCAGTACTTC; CDR3: CASSFWGYEQYF
size: -; V: TRBV7-9; D: -; J: TRBJ2-2; DNA: TGTGCCAGCAGCTTAGGACAGGCCAACACCGGGGAGCTGTTTTTT; CDR3: CASSLGQANTGELFF
size: -; V: TRBV5-1; D: -; J: TRBJ2-1; DNA: TGCGCCAGTTACAAGAGTGGTCAATACAATGAGCAGTTCTTC; CDR3: CASYKSGQYNEQFF
size: -; V: TRBV19; D: -; J: TRBJ1-6; DNA: TGTGCCAGTAGTATTCGTCTCCGTGCTAGCTCCTATAATTCACCCCTCCACTTT; CDR3: CASSIRLRASSYNSPLHF
size: -; V: TRBV7-3; D: -; J: TRBJ2-2; DNA: TGTGCCAGCAGCTCTAATCCCCAAAACACCGGGGAGCTGTTTTTT; CDR3: CASSSNPQNTGELFF
size: -; V: TRBV2; D: -; J: TRBJ2-7; DNA: TGTGCCAGCAGTGGAGCCCAGCGCGGGAATTTCTACGAGCAGTACTTC; CDR3: CASSGAQRGNFYEQYF
size: -; V: TRBV13; D: -; J: TRBJ2-3; DNA: TGTGCCAGCAGCTTAGGGAGGTTCGCAGATACGCAGTATTTT; CDR3: CASSLGRFADTQYF
size: -; V: TRBV5-1; D: TRBD1; J: TRBJ2-7; DNA: TGCGCCAGCAGCCCGGGGACAGTTTCCTACGAGCAGTACTTC; CDR3: CASSPGTVSYEQYF
size: -; V: TRBV11-2; D: -; J: TRBJ2-3; DNA: TGTGCCAGCAGCTTAGCCAGGCCTGGGTTGGGCACAGATACGCAGTATTTT; CDR3: CASSLARPGLGTDTQYF
size: few; V: TRBV6-1; D: TRBD1; J: TRBJ1-6; DNA: TGTGCCAGCAAGGAACGGACAGGGGGCTATTCACCCCTCCACTTT; CDR3: CASKERTGGYSPLHF
size: -; V: TRBV7-2; D: -; J: TRBJ2-3; DNA: TGTGCCAGCAGCATCACAGATACGCAGTATTTT; CDR3: CASSITDTQYF
size: few; V: TRBV30; D: -; J: TRBJ2-7; DNA: TGTGCCTGTGGGACATCTGGTCCGTACGAGCAGTACTTC; CDR3: CACGTSGPYEQYF
size: -; V: TRBV12-5; D: -; J: TRBJ1-1; DNA: TGTGCTAGTGCTTTGGGGCAGGGTGAGACTGAAGCTTTCTTT; CDR3: CASALGQGETEAFF
size: few; V: TRBV12-3/TRBV12-4; D: -; J: TRBJ2-1; DNA: TGTGCCAGCAGTTCATACAATGAGCAGTTCTTC; CDR3: CASSSYNEQFF
size: few; V: TRBV5-1; D: TRBD2; J: TRBJ2-7; DNA: TGCGCCAGCAGCTCGTCTAGCGGGAGCTTCGACGAGCAGTACTTC; CDR3: CASSSSSGSFDEQYF
size: -; V: TRBV18; D: TRBD1; J: TRBJ1-3; DNA: TGTGCCAGCTCACCCTATCAGGACAGGAGCTCTGGAAACACCATATATTTT; CDR3: CASSPYQDRSSGNTIYF
size: -; V: TRBV30; D: -; J: TRBJ1-1; DNA: TGTGCCTGGAGTGTACGTTTGCATGGCACTGAAGCTTTCTTT; CDR3: CAWSVRLHGTEAFF
size: few; V: TRBV6-2/TRBV6-3; D: -; J: TRBJ2-5; DNA: TGTGCCAGCAGCCAAACGGGGGGCGCCCCCCAAGAGACCCAGTACTTC; CDR3: CASSQTGGAPQETQYF
size: medium-sized; V: TRBV5-1; D: -; J: TRBJ1-4; DNA: TGCGCCAGCAGCTTGGACTCGGCTAGCCGGACTAATGAAAAACTGTTTTTT; CDR3: CASSLDSASRTNEKLFF
size: few; V: TRBV6-2/TRBV6-3; D: -; J: TRBJ1-1; DNA: TGTGCCAGCAGTTCGGCGAAGACTGGCACTGAAGCTTTCTTT; CDR3: CASSSAKTGTEAFF
size: -; V: TRBV10-3; D: TRBD1; J: TRBJ1-5; DNA: TGTGCCATCAGAGGGACAGGGAATGGGAATCAGCCCCAGCATTTT; CDR3: CAIRGTGNGNQPQHF
size: once; V: TRBV27; D: TRBD2; J: TRBJ2-1; DNA: TGTGCCAGCAGTTTGGGGCTAGCGGGCGGGCTACTGGATGAGCAGTTCTTC; CDR3: CASSLGLAGGLLDEQFF
size: -; V: TRBV5-4; D: TRBD1; J: TRBJ2-5; DNA: TGTGCCAGCAGCGGAACGGGACAGACCCAAGAGACCCAGTACTTC; CDR3: CASSGTGQTQETQYF
size: -; V: TRBV18; D: TRBD2; J: TRBJ2-7; DNA: TGTGCCAGCTCACCACCCATAGCGGGAGCTGGTTACGAGCAGTACTTC; CDR3: CASSPPIAGAGYEQYF
size: -; V: TRBV6-1; D: -; J: TRBJ2-7; DNA: TGTGCCAGCAGTGAAGCAGCCTCCTACGAGCAGTACTTC; CDR3: CASSEAASYEQYF
size: -; V: TRBV7-2; D: -; J: TRBJ1-3; DNA: TGTGCCAGCAGCTTACAGGGACCTTCTGGAAACACCATATATTTT; CDR3: CASSLQGPSGNTIYF
size: -; V: TRBV28; D: -; J: TRBJ2-1; DNA: TGTGCCAGCAGTCCCTTGGCGGGGATCTCCTACAATGAGCAGTTCTTC; CDR3: CASSPLAGISYNEQFF
size: -; V: TRBV28; D: -; J: TRBJ1-2; DNA: TGTGCGACCCTTGAGAGCTATGGCTACACCTTC; CDR3: CATLESYGYTF
size: -; V: TRBV6-2/TRBV6-3; D: TRBD1; J: TRBJ1-5; DNA: TGTGCCAGCAGTTACACCGGGACAGGATATAGCAATCAGCCCCAGCATTTT; CDR3: CASSYTGTGYSNQPQHF
size: -; V: TRBV6-5; D: -; J: TRBJ1-3; DNA: TGTGCCAGCCGGTTATCTCCTTCCTCTGGAAACACCATATATTTT; CDR3: CASRLSPSSGNTIYF
size: -; V: TRBV27; D: TRBD1; J: TRBJ1-5; DNA: TGTGCCAGCAGTTTATTGGACAGGGGGAAAGATCAGCCCCAGCATTTT; CDR3: CASSLLDRGKDQPQHF
size: -; V: TRBV4-3; D: -; J: TRBJ1-6; DNA: TGCGCCAGCAGCCAAGAATGGGGCCATAATTCACCCCTCCACTTT; CDR3: CASSQEWGHNSPLHF
size: -; V: TRBV21-1; D: -; J: TRBJ2-1; DNA: TGTGCCAGCAGCAAATGGGAGGGGGCTTTTTTCAATGAGCAGTTCTTC; CDR3: CASSKWEGAFFNEQFF
size: few; V: TRBV30; D: -; J: TRBJ1-2; DNA: TGTGCCTGGAGCAGACAGAGCTATGGCTACACCTTC; CDR3: CAWSRQSYGYTF
size: -; V: TRBV4-3; D: -; J: TRBJ1-1; DNA: TGCGCCAGCAGCCAAGATTGGTCGGACCTGGGGACTGAAGCTTTCTTT; CDR3: CASSQDWSDLGTEAFF
size: -; V: TRBV11-3; D: TRBD2; J: TRBJ2-1; DNA: TGTGCCAGCAGCTTAGGCCCGACTAGCGGTTTCTACAATGAGCAGTTCTTC; CDR3: CASSLGPTSGFYNEQFF
size: -; V: TRBV10-3; D: -; J: TRBJ2-2; DNA: TGTGCCATCTTTTACGGGGAGCTGTTTTTT; CDR3: CAIFYGELFF
size: -; V: TRBV28; D: TRBD1; J: TRBJ1-2; DNA: TGTGCCAGCAGTTTTCGGACAGGGCACTATGGCTACACCTTC; CDR3: CASSFRTGHYGYTF
size: few; V: TRBV19; D: -; J: TRBJ1-4; DNA: TGTGCCAGTAGCCTAGGACAGCGAAATGAAAAACTGTTTTTT; CDR3: CASSLGQRNEKLFF